This T cell receptor beta chain was identified during a study of T cells in Graves' hyperthyroidism and ophthalmopathy. Germline CDR1 and CDR2: SGHTA and FQGNSA. CDR3 size: 15 residues. J gave up 3 bases and V 3 bases, and 4 bases lay outside the gene matches. It was RNA transcripts that yielded the amplified TCR beta CDR3 regions. HTBI primers were used for first-round RT-PCR of the TCR CDR3. TCRdb independently ran MiXCR on the multiplex PCR reads; one entry per CDR3 protein. Of just over 550,000 distinct CDR3 sequences in the sample, 46% were seen once. This clonotype appeared a few times. Sequencing was performed on peripheral blood or thyroid tissue (not recorded which). V is TRBV7-2 and J is TRBJ1-4, with 7 bases that match TRBD1. The TCR sequence derives from a woman younger than 30 with Graves' hyperthyroidism. For the CDR3, the DNA is TGTGCCAGCAGCTTGAGAACAGGGGCTAATGAAAAACTGTTTTTT. It encodes CASSLRTGANEKLFF. The full variable domain, in which reference TRBV7-2 and TRBJ1-4 provide the parts outside the CDR3, is GAGVSQSPSNKVTEKGKDVELRCDPISGHTALYWYRQSLGQGLEFLIYFQGNSAPDKSGLPSDRFSAERTGGSVSTLTIQRTQQEDSAVYLCASSLRTGANEKLFFGSGTQLSVL.